This is a list of T cell receptor beta chains from one sample in a study of T-cell reconstitution after alpha-beta-depleted transplantation in children. One entry per CDR3 protein results from TCRdb running MiXCR on the PCR reads. The sample holds hundreds of thousands of distinct CDR3 sequences, under 15% seen once. This specimen was PBMCs, mostly from graft donor cells, taken 360 days after TCRalphabeta/CD19-depleted stem cell transplant. These receptors originate from a male patient under 18 who had a stem cell transplant for acute myeloid leukemia, so the T cells may come from the graft donor. Each CDR3 is given with its conserved first and last residue. Fields, in order: J gene, clone size, D gene, V gene, CDR3 DNA, CDR3 protein. A D gene is named only where the DNA matches it firmly. Not every row has a clone size; where given, it reads once, few, many or a size class.

j_gene: TRBJ2-7; abundance: .; d_gene: .; v_gene: TRBV7-9; CDR3nt: TGTGCCAGCAGCTTTAGTAGCTGGGAGCAGTACTTC; CDR3aa: CASSFSSWEQYF
j_gene: TRBJ1-1; abundance: .; d_gene: .; v_gene: TRBV28; CDR3nt: TGTGCCAGCAGTCCCCACCAGGGAGGGAACACTGAAGCTTTCTTT; CDR3aa: CASSPHQGGNTEAFF
j_gene: TRBJ2-4; abundance: few; d_gene: .; v_gene: TRBV21-1; CDR3nt: TGTGCCAGAACTCCGGACTATAGGTCAGGAAACATTCAGTACTTC; CDR3aa: CARTPDYRSGNIQYF
j_gene: TRBJ1-5; abundance: .; d_gene: .; v_gene: TRBV28; CDR3nt: TGTGCCAGCAGGACACCTATCACTCAGCCCCAGCATTTT; CDR3aa: CASRTPITQPQHF
j_gene: TRBJ1-2; abundance: .; d_gene: TRBD1; v_gene: TRBV28; CDR3nt: TGTGCCAGCAGTCCCCCGACAGGGGACTTCTATGGCTACACCTTC; CDR3aa: CASSPPTGDFYGYTF
j_gene: TRBJ2-7; abundance: once; d_gene: .; v_gene: TRBV29-1; CDR3nt: TGCAGCGTGGGGCCCGGCCCCAGCTCCTACGAGCAGTACTTC; CDR3aa: CSVGPGPSSYEQYF
j_gene: TRBJ2-7; abundance: many; d_gene: TRBD2; v_gene: TRBV9; CDR3nt: TGTGCCAGCAGCCGGACTAGCGGAGCCCTCTACGAGCAGTACTTC; CDR3aa: CASSRTSGALYEQYF
j_gene: TRBJ2-7; abundance: few; d_gene: .; v_gene: TRBV4-3; CDR3nt: TGCGCCAGCAGCCAAGGGAGATCGGGAACAACCTACGAGCAGTACTTC; CDR3aa: CASSQGRSGTTYEQYF
j_gene: TRBJ2-5; abundance: .; d_gene: TRBD2; v_gene: TRBV7-6; CDR3nt: TGTGCCAGCAGCTTAACTGGCCGGGGGGGCGGGGGCCAAGAGACCCAGTACTTC; CDR3aa: CASSLTGRGGGGQETQYF
j_gene: TRBJ2-2; abundance: few; d_gene: TRBD2; v_gene: TRBV5-1; CDR3nt: TGCGCCAGCAGCCTCCTAGCGGGAGTAGCGGGGGCCGGGGAGCTGTTTTTT; CDR3aa: CASSLLAGVAGAGELFF
j_gene: TRBJ2-1; abundance: many; d_gene: .; v_gene: TRBV7-9; CDR3nt: TGTGCCAGCAGCTTAGAGGCCGGTGAGCAGTTCTTC; CDR3aa: CASSLEAGEQFF
j_gene: TRBJ2-1; abundance: few; d_gene: .; v_gene: TRBV20-1; CDR3nt: TGCAGTGCTAGAGATAGCTATGAGCAGTTCTTC; CDR3aa: CSARDSYEQFF
j_gene: TRBJ1-2; abundance: .; d_gene: .; v_gene: TRBV28; CDR3nt: TGTGCCAGCATCGCCGCTAACTATGGCTACACCTTC; CDR3aa: CASIAANYGYTF
j_gene: TRBJ1-1; abundance: few; d_gene: .; v_gene: TRBV4-3; CDR3nt: TGCGCCAGCAGCCAAGCCCTACATGTGAACACTGAAGCTTTCTTT; CDR3aa: CASSQALHVNTEAFF
j_gene: TRBJ1-1; abundance: few; d_gene: .; v_gene: TRBV4-3; CDR3nt: TGCGCCAGCAGCCAAGTCCCGGGGGCAAACACTGAAGCTTTCTTT; CDR3aa: CASSQVPGANTEAFF
j_gene: TRBJ2-7; abundance: few; d_gene: TRBD1; v_gene: TRBV20-1; CDR3nt: TGCAGTGCTAGAAGCCCGGGACAGGGGGTCTACGAGCAGTACTTC; CDR3aa: CSARSPGQGVYEQYF
j_gene: TRBJ2-1; abundance: few; d_gene: .; v_gene: TRBV19; CDR3nt: TGTGCCAGTAGTATTCGGACCGCCGGTGAGCAGTTCTTC; CDR3aa: CASSIRTAGEQFF
j_gene: TRBJ2-7; abundance: few; d_gene: .; v_gene: TRBV7-2; CDR3nt: TGTGCCAGCACCGTGGGACTTAGCTCCTACGAGCAGTACTTC; CDR3aa: CASTVGLSSYEQYF
j_gene: TRBJ2-7; abundance: .; d_gene: TRBD1; v_gene: TRBV20-1; CDR3nt: TGCAGTGCTAGAGTCGGGGACAGACTCTACGAGCAGTACTTC; CDR3aa: CSARVGDRLYEQYF
j_gene: TRBJ2-1; abundance: many; d_gene: TRBD2; v_gene: TRBV29-1; CDR3nt: TGCAGCGTTGAAGATACGACTAGCGGGAGAAATGAGCAGTTCTTC; CDR3aa: CSVEDTTSGRNEQFF
j_gene: TRBJ2-4; abundance: .; d_gene: TRBD1; v_gene: TRBV29-1; CDR3nt: TGCAGCGTCACGGGACAGGTTAAAAACATTCAGTACTTC; CDR3aa: CSVTGQVKNIQYF
j_gene: TRBJ1-4; abundance: .; d_gene: .; v_gene: TRBV28; CDR3nt: TGTGCCAGCAATCCTGATGCCCAGCCCGGCGAAAAACTGTTTTTT; CDR3aa: CASNPDAQPGEKLFF
j_gene: TRBJ2-4; abundance: few; d_gene: .; v_gene: TRBV10-3; CDR3nt: TGTGCCATCAGTGAGTCGAAGTGGCTAGCCAAAAACATTCAGTACTTC; CDR3aa: CAISESKWLAKNIQYF
j_gene: TRBJ2-1; abundance: .; d_gene: TRBD2; v_gene: TRBV6-1; CDR3nt: TGTGCCAGCTCCAGGGGGCGGACTAGCGGGAGCCCCGATGAGCAGTTCTTC; CDR3aa: CASSRGRTSGSPDEQFF
j_gene: TRBJ1-6; abundance: few; d_gene: TRBD1; v_gene: TRBV28; CDR3nt: TGTGCCAGCAGTCAGACAGGGTGGTGGGATTCACCCCTCCACTTT; CDR3aa: CASSQTGWWDSPLHF
j_gene: TRBJ2-1; abundance: .; d_gene: .; v_gene: TRBV7-2; CDR3nt: TGTGCCAGCGTGTCCGCCCTTGCACTAGGGGTCTACAATGAGCAGTTCTTC; CDR3aa: CASVSALALGVYNEQFF
j_gene: TRBJ2-3; abundance: many; d_gene: TRBD2; v_gene: TRBV10-3; CDR3nt: TGTGCCATCAGTCTAGCGGGATTGGATACGCAGTATTTT; CDR3aa: CAISLAGLDTQYF
j_gene: TRBJ2-2; abundance: many; d_gene: TRBD1; v_gene: TRBV11-1; CDR3nt: TGTGCCAGCAGCTCCGGGACAGGGATCATCACCGGGGAGCTGTTTTTT; CDR3aa: CASSSGTGIITGELFF
j_gene: TRBJ2-7; abundance: .; d_gene: .; v_gene: TRBV28; CDR3nt: TGTGCCAGCAGTTTCCTGACAGAACCCTACGAGCAGTACTTC; CDR3aa: CASSFLTEPYEQYF
j_gene: TRBJ2-1; abundance: few; d_gene: .; v_gene: TRBV5-1; CDR3nt: TGCGCCAGCAGCTTGTGGGTATTGGGGGTTCCAGTCCACAATGAGCAGTTCTTC; CDR3aa: CASSLWVLGVPVHNEQFF
j_gene: TRBJ2-3; abundance: few; d_gene: TRBD2; v_gene: TRBV5-1; CDR3nt: TGCGCCAGCAGCTTTCAAGCGGGGGGGGGCACAGATACGCAGTATTTT; CDR3aa: CASSFQAGGGTDTQYF
j_gene: TRBJ1-5; abundance: few; d_gene: .; v_gene: TRBV12-3/TRBV12-4; CDR3nt: TGTGCCAGCAGCACCAGGGTCTCGTGGCCCCAGCATTTT; CDR3aa: CASSTRVSWPQHF
j_gene: TRBJ2-7; abundance: many; d_gene: .; v_gene: TRBV29-1; CDR3nt: TGCAGCGTTGAATCGGGCGGGATCCCCTACGAGCAGTACTTC; CDR3aa: CSVESGGIPYEQYF
j_gene: TRBJ2-7; abundance: .; d_gene: TRBD2; v_gene: TRBV7-2; CDR3nt: TGTGCCAGCAGCTTAGCGGGACTAGCGGGAGTCTTGGGCGAGCAGTACTTC; CDR3aa: CASSLAGLAGVLGEQYF
j_gene: TRBJ1-2; abundance: .; d_gene: .; v_gene: TRBV19; CDR3nt: TGTGCCAGTAGCCAGATTTCTTATGGCTACACCTTC; CDR3aa: CASSQISYGYTF
j_gene: TRBJ2-1; abundance: many; d_gene: TRBD2; v_gene: TRBV20-1; CDR3nt: TGCAGTGCCCGAATAGCGGGAGCATACAATGAGCAGTTCTTC; CDR3aa: CSARIAGAYNEQFF
j_gene: TRBJ2-2; abundance: few; d_gene: .; v_gene: TRBV20-1; CDR3nt: TGCAGTGCTAGTCGACTTCGGGGCCCCGGGGGGAACACCGGGGAGCTGTTTTTT; CDR3aa: CSASRLRGPGGNTGELFF
j_gene: TRBJ2-1; abundance: many; d_gene: .; v_gene: TRBV12-3/TRBV12-4; CDR3nt: TGTGCCAGCAGTTTTCGGGTAGCAGTGAGGAGGAATGAGCAGTTCTTC; CDR3aa: CASSFRVAVRRNEQFF
j_gene: TRBJ2-7; abundance: few; d_gene: TRBD2; v_gene: TRBV20-1; CDR3nt: TGCAGTGCTCACGGGACTAGCGGCGCCTACGAGCAGTACTTC; CDR3aa: CSAHGTSGAYEQYF
j_gene: TRBJ2-7; abundance: .; d_gene: .; v_gene: TRBV20-1; CDR3nt: TGCAGCGCCACTTATAGACAGAAACGACTCTACGAGCAGTACTTC; CDR3aa: CSATYRQKRLYEQYF